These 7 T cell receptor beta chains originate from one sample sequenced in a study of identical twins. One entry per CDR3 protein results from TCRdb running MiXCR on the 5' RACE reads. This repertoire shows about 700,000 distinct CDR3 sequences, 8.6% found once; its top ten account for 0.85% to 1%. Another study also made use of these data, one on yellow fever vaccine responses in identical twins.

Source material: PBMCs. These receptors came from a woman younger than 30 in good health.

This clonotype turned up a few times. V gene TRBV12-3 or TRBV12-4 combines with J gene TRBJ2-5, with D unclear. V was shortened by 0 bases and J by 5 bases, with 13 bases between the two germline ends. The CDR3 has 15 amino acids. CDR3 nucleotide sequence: TGTGCCAGCAGTTTAGCTTTATCCTATCCTGAGACCCAGTACTTC. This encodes CASSLALSYPETQYF.

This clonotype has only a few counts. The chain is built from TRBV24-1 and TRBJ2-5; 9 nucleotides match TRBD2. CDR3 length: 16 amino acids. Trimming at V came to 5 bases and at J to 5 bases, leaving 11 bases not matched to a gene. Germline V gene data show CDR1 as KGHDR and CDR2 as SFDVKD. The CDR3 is CATSVRRGGGSETQYF. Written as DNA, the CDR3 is TGTGCCACCAGTGTAAGGCGGGGGGGGGGCAGCGAGACCCAGTACTTC.

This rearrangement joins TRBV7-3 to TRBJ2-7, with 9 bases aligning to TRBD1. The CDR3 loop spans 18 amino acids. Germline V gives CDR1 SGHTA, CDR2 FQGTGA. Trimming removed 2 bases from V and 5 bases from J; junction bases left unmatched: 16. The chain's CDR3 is CASSLFHRGGQGSDEQYF. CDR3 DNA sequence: TGTGCCAGCAGCTTATTCCACCGTGGGGGACAGGGTTCGGACGAGCAGTACTTC. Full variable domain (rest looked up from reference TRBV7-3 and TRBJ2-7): GAGVSQTPSNKVTEKGKYVELRCDPISGHTALYWYRQSLGQGPEFLIYFQGTGAADDSGLPNDRFFAVRPEGSVSTLKIQRTERGDSAVYLCASSLFHRGGQGSDEQYFGPGTRLTVT.

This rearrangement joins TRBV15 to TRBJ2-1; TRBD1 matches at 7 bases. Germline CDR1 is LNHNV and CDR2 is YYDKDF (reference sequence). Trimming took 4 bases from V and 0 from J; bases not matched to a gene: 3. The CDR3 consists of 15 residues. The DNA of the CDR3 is TGTGCCACCAGCACTACAGGGGTCTCCTACAATGAGCAGTTCTTC. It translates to CATSTTGVSYNEQFF.

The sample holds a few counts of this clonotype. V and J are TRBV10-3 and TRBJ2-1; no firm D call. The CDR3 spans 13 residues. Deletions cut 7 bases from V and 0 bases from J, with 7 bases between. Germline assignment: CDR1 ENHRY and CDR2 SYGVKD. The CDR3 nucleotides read TGTGCCATCACATCGGACTCCTACAATGAGCAGTTCTTC. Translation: CAITSDSYNEQFF.

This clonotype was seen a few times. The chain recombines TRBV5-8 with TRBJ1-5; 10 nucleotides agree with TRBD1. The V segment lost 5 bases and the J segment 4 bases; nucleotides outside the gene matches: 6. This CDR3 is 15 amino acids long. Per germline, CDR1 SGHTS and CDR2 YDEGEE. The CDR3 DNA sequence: TGTGCCAGCAGGACAGGGGGCGCAAGGAATCAGCCCCAGCATTTT. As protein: CASRTGGARNQPQHF.

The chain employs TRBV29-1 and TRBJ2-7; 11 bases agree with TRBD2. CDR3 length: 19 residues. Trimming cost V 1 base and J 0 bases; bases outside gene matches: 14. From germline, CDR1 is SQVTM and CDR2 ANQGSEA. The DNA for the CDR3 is TGCAGCGTTGAAGGGTCACTAGCGGGGGACAAAACCAGCTCCTACGAGCAGTACTTC. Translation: CSVEGSLAGDKTSSYEQYF.